This T cell receptor beta chain was recorded in a study of T cell responses to AZD1222 COVID-19 vaccine. Study results and caveats: Repertoires were obtained solely post-peak T cell response.

As for this clone: The antigen remains undetermined.

The protocol was immunoSEQ multiplex PCR, while the TCRdb copy is restricted to in-frame clones and leaves out a portion. This table holds more than 150,000 clones, 85% to 90% found once. The CDR3 is made up of 15 amino acids. V was pared by 4 bases and J by 0 bases, with 10 bases between. Looked up from germline, CDR1 is SGHRS and CDR2 is YFSETQ. The receptor comes from an adult in good health. The V and J genes are TRBV5-1 and TRBJ1-4; unclear D gene. The sequences come from peripheral blood, collected on day 0 of AZD1222 vaccination. For the CDR3, the DNA is TGCGCCAGCAGCGCGCCGGGTGCAACTAATGAAAAACTGTTTTTT. Amino acids: CASSAPGATNEKLFF.